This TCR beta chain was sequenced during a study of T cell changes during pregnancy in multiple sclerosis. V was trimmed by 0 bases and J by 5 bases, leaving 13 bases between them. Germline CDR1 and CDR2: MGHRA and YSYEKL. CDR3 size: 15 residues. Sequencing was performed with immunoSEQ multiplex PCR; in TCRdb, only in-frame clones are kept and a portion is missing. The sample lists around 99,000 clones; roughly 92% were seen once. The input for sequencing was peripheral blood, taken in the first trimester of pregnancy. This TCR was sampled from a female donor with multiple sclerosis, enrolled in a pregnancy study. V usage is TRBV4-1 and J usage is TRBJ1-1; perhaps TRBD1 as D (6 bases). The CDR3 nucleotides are TGCGCCAGCAGCCAAGAAGGGGGATTGAGAACTGAAGCTTTCTTT. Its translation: CASSQEGGLRTEAFF.